This T cell receptor (beta chain) was identified during a study of monozygotic twins with inflammatory bowel disease. Study outcomes and limitations: Lower sharing of clonotypes with other individuals was seen in IBD patients than in healthy twins. This was most marked in patients showing signs of disease activity.

For this clonotype: Its antigen is unknown.

For every sample, eight separate reactions were used to make cDNA. Template switching incorporated UMIs with a 6-nucleotide sample barcode. With the 5' RACE reads reprocessed, TCRdb shows one record per CDR3 protein and no DNA. The table lists fewer than 550,000 distinct CDR3 sequences, with approximately 2.3% in the top ten. Sequenced: blood. The origin of this receptor is a human donor with ulcerative colitis or Crohn's disease, or a healthy co-twin of an affected twin (not recorded which).

The CDR3 sequence is CASSLRTSSSYEQYF. This sequence joins TRBV7-2 and TRBJ2-7; there is no DNA to check the TCRdb D call of TRBD2. This CDR3 is 15 amino acids long. Germline lookup yields CDR1 SGHTA and CDR2 FQGNSA.